The 21 T cell receptor beta chains listed next were all sequenced from one sample in a study of identical twins. MiXCR, run by TCRdb on the 5' RACE reads, gives a single entry per CDR3 protein. Seen here are about 690,000 distinct CDR3 sequences, about 20% observed once, and the top ten hold 4.3%. The sample also formed part of further work on T cells expressing NK-cell markers.

Sequenced material: PBMCs. The receptor source for this set is a woman aged 18-29 years in good health.

The chain links TRBV15 to TRBJ2-1; 12 nucleotides match TRBD2. J gave up 2 bases and V 0 bases, and 11 bases lay outside the gene matches. This CDR3 has 20 amino acids. CDR1 and CDR2 from the germline V gene are LNHNV and YYDKDF (reference sequence). The CDR3 protein is CATSRDLRTSGASTYNEQFF. The DNA of the CDR3 is TGTGCCACCAGCAGAGACCTCCGGACTAGCGGGGCCAGTACCTACAATGAGCAGTTCTTC.

A few counts support this clonotype. This chain uses TRBV15 with TRBJ1-1; D gene ambiguous. Germline V gene sequence: CDR1 LNHNV, CDR2 YYDKDF (reference sequence). V dropped 0 bases and J dropped 5 bases, with 7 bases sitting between them. The CDR3 extends over 13 amino acids. CDR3 amino acids: CATSRDKGTEAFF. DNA for the CDR3: TGTGCCACCAGCAGAGATAAAGGGACTGAAGCTTTCTTT. Combining the CDR3 with reference TRBV15 and TRBJ1-1 gives the whole variable domain DAMVIQNPRYQVTQFGKPVTLSCSQTLNHNVMYWYQQKSSQAPKLLFHYYDKDFNNEADTPDNFQSRRPNTSFCFLDIRSPGLGDTAMYLCATSRDKGTEAFFGQGTRLTVV.

The gene calls are TRBV12-3 or TRBV12-4 and TRBJ2-6; a possible D gene is TRBD1 (5 bases). The CDR3 has 15 residues. The V end lost 5 bases, the J end lost 1 base, and 9 bases lay between the germline ends. The CDR3: CASSQSGSGANVLTF. CDR3 DNA sequence: TGTGCCAGCAGTCAATCAGGGTCTGGGGCCAACGTCCTGACTTTC.

There are a few counts of this clonotype. V gene TRBV6-1 combines with J gene TRBJ2-6; D gene uncertain. The V end lost 5 bases, the J end lost 2 bases, and 7 bases lay between the germline ends. Germline assignment: CDR1 MNHNS and CDR2 SASEGT. CDR3 length equals 14 residues. For the CDR3, the DNA is TGTGCCAGCAGTCCGAGGCCTGGGGCCAACGTCCTGACTTTC. This encodes CASSPRPGANVLTF.

The chain couples TRBV7-2 to TRBJ2-3; D might be TRBD2 (5 bases). V shed 0 bases and J shed 5 bases, with 27 bases lying between them. Germline assignment: CDR1 SGHTA and CDR2 FQGNSA. The CDR3 consists of 20 residues. The CDR3 loop reads CASSLARRSGPTQIRDTQYF. CDR3 bases: TGTGCCAGCAGCTTAGCGCGGAGGTCGGGTCCGACACAGATACGAGATACGCAGTATTTT.

V is TRBV6-5 and J is TRBJ1-2; possibly TRBD1 for D (5 bases). CDR3 size: 14 residues. CDR1 is MNHEY and CDR2 is SVGAGI in the germline V gene. The ends were cut back, 7 bases at V and 7 bases at J, with 19 bases in the middle. For the CDR3, the DNA is TGTGCCAGCACGTTTCTCGGGGGGGACGGTGGCTACACCTTC. Protein product: CASTFLGGDGGYTF.

This clonotype was counted between two and nine times. This sequence joins TRBV7-9 and TRBJ2-7; weak D call: TRBD2 (5 bases). Germline CDR1 is SEHNR and CDR2 is FQNEAQ (reference sequence). The CDR3 runs to 13 residues. The CDR3 reads CAILGRGSYEQYF. The CDR3 DNA reads as TGTGCGATCCTTGGCCGGGGATCCTACGAGCAGTACTTC. Full variable domain (remainder filled in from reference TRBV7-9 and TRBJ2-7): DTGVSQNPRHKITKRGQNVTFRCDPISEHNRLYWYRQTLGQGPEFLTYFQNEAQLEKSRLLSDRFSAERPKGSFSTLEIQRTEQGDSAMYLCAILGRGSYEQYFGPGTRLTVT.

This clonotype has at least ten counts. The CDR3 sequence: CSPAGGNSDTQYF. The CDR3 nucleotides read TGCAGCCCCGCCGGGGGCAATTCAGATACGCAGTATTTT. The gene calls are TRBV29-1 and TRBJ2-3, with D perhaps given as TRBD1 or TRBD2 (6 bases each). The CDR3 runs to 13 residues. V lost 8 bases to trimming and J lost 4 bases, with 16 bases between them. The germline CDR1 and CDR2 sequences are SQVTM and ANQGSEA.

This clonotype came up a few times. The chain carries TRBV12-3 or TRBV12-4 and TRBJ1-2; 9 positions match TRBD1. Trimming cost V 5 bases and J 3 bases; bases outside gene matches: 4. The CDR3 totals 14 residues. CDR3 DNA: TGTGCCAGCAGTCACCGGGACAGGGACTATGGCTACACCTTC. Its protein is CASSHRDRDYGYTF.

This clonotype was seen more than once but under ten times. This chain links TRBV12-3 or TRBV12-4 with TRBJ1-1; D is uncertain. CDR3 size: 14 residues. Trimming removed 6 bases at V and 5 bases at J, with 16 bases between. This CDR3 reads CASRPMLFGTEAFF. In DNA form, the CDR3 reads TGTGCCAGCAGGCCCATGTTATTCGGAACTGAAGCTTTCTTT.

The CDR3 region is CASSGEENIQYF. DNA of the CDR3: TGTGCCAGCAGTGGTGAGGAAAACATTCAGTACTTC. The V gene is TRBV2, the J gene TRBJ2-4; unclear D gene. CDR1 is SNHLY and CDR2 is FYNNEI in the germline V gene. V gave up 4 bases and J gave up 5 bases, with 6 bases separating them. CDR3 length: 12 amino acids.

The chain uses TRBV5-6 and TRBJ2-1; 9 nucleotides align to TRBD1. The CDR3 totals 17 residues. Germline lookup yields CDR1 SGHDT and CDR2 YYEEEE. The V segment lost 5 bases and the J segment 4 bases; nucleotides outside the gene matches: 13. CDR3 protein: CASRPLSGTGTYNEQFF. DNA for the CDR3: TGTGCCAGCAGGCCCCTTTCCGGGACAGGGACATACAATGAGCAGTTCTTC.

The V and J genes are TRBV6-1 and TRBJ1-6; 8 bases agree with TRBD1. The CDR3 sequence is 15 residues long. Trimming took 6 bases from V and 5 from J; bases not matched to a gene: 6. Germline CDR1 is MNHNS and CDR2 is SASEGT. The CDR3 is CASRRGQGDNSPLHF. Written as DNA, the CDR3 is TGTGCCAGCAGGCGAGGACAGGGCGATAATTCACCCCTCCACTTT.

This clonotype has ten or more counts. The rearrangement links TRBV4-3 to TRBJ2-3, with unresolved D. The V end was cut by 0 bases, the J end by 1 base, with 8 bases between. Germline V gene data show CDR1 as LGHNA and CDR2 as YSLEER. The CDR3 loop spans 15 amino acids. CDR3 nucleotide sequence: TGCGCCAGCAGCCAAGAATTTCGAGGCACAGATACGCAGTATTTT. Encoded protein: CASSQEFRGTDTQYF.

This clonotype appeared a few times. The gene calls are TRBV6-1 and TRBJ2-1, with D perhaps assigned TRBD1 or TRBD2 (5 bases each). The CDR3 has 15 amino acids. CDR1 and CDR2 from the germline V gene are MNHNS and SASEGT. Trimming stripped 6 bases from V and 6 bases from J, with 18 bases between. CDR3 loop: CASSQWGSGVNEQFF. CDR3 DNA: TGTGCCAGCAGCCAATGGGGGTCGGGCGTCAATGAGCAGTTCTTC.

This clonotype was counted a few times. J is TRBJ1-1 and V is TRBV12-3 or TRBV12-4; weak D call: TRBD1 (6 bases). The V and J ends lost 5 bases and 3 bases respectively, with 13 bases between them. This CDR3 has 14 residues. The CDR3 reads CASSAGQSHTEAFF. The CDR3 DNA is TGTGCCAGCAGTGCCGGACAGTCCCACACTGAAGCTTTCTTT.

There are a few counts of this clonotype. The genes are TRBV12-3 or TRBV12-4 and TRBJ2-7; 11 nucleotides match TRBD1. The length of the CDR3 is 16 residues. Losses at the gene ends were 4 bases for V and 4 bases for J; bases not matched to a gene: 9. The chain's CDR3 is CASSSNEGQGAYEQYF. CDR3 nucleotide sequence: TGTGCCAGCAGTTCCAACGAAGGACAGGGGGCGTACGAGCAGTACTTC.

The genes are TRBV7-9 and TRBJ2-4; 7 bases agree with TRBD2. CDR3 length: 15 residues. From germline, CDR1 is SEHNR and CDR2 FQNEAQ (reference sequence). The junction had 6 bases not matched to a gene; V was cut back by 0 bases and J by 7 bases. The CDR3 DNA is TGTGCCAGCAGCTTAGCGCCGGGAGGAAGGAACATTCAGTACTTC. Its protein product is CASSLAPGGRNIQYF.

At least ten counts were recorded for this clonotype. V gene TRBV5-5 combines with J gene TRBJ2-6; D unresolved. Germline V gene sequence: CDR1 SGHKS, CDR2 YYEKEE (reference sequence). This CDR3 region has 15 residues. Trimming cost V 2 bases and J 2 bases, with 8 bases left between them. CDR3 sequence: CASSLGSTGANVLTF. The CDR3 DNA follows: TGTGCCAGCAGCTTAGGCAGCACTGGGGCCAACGTCCTGACTTTC.

This clonotype appeared many times. The rearrangement uses TRBV5-1 and TRBJ1-2; TRBD1 matches at 7 bases. Germline V gene lookup returns CDR1 SGHRS and CDR2 YFSETQ. There are 14 residues in the CDR3. The ends lost 0 bases at V and 7 bases at J; junction bases unmatched: 6. In DNA form, the CDR3 reads TGCGCCAGCAGCTTGGGGACAGGCCTTAGTGGCTACACCTTC. Translation gives CASSLGTGLSGYTF. Supplemented by reference TRBV5-1 and TRBJ1-2, the full variable domain reads KAGVTQTPRYLIKTRGQQVTLSCSPISGHRSVSWYQQTPGQGLQFLFEYFSETQRNKGNFPGRFSGRQFSNSRSEMNVSTLELGDSALYLCASSLGTGLSGYTFGSGTRLTVV.

This clonotype was seen ten or more times. This chain joins TRBV12-3 or TRBV12-4 and TRBJ2-1; D is unclear. The CDR3 is made up of 12 amino acids. V shed 3 bases and J shed 5 bases, with 5 bases lying between them. The CDR3 nucleotides read TGTGCCAGCAGTTTTCTCAACAATGAGCAGTTCTTC. Translating gives CASSFLNNEQFF.